This TCR beta chain was obtained from a study of spatial heterogeneity in lung cancer. General observations from the study: Expanded alpha and beta TCR counts within tumors tracked tumor mutation counts.

In its sample, this clonotype was seen many times. Its antigen is undetermined. The V gene's germline CDR1 is SGHTA and CDR2 FQGNSA. Trimming removed 1 base at V and 4 bases at J, with 7 bases between. The CDR3 spans 13 residues. The sample's time point: sample taken at primary tumor resection. One entry per CDR3 protein results from TCRdb running MiXCR on the 5' RACE reads. Among around 16,000 distinct CDR3 sequences, almost 7% were seen once, and the ten largest hold around 20%. Here the sequenced sample was lung tumor tissue, taken at surgery. The J gene is TRBJ1-1, the V gene TRBV7-2; no reliable D call. The receptor was isolated from a female donor with early-stage non-small cell lung cancer. In DNA, the CDR3 is TGTGCCAGCAGCTTAGACCGGGCCACTGAAGCTTTCTTT. Encoded protein: CASSLDRATEAFF. Full variable domain (remainder filled in from reference TRBV7-2 and TRBJ1-1): GAGVSQSPSNKVTEKGKDVELRCDPISGHTALYWYRQSLGQGLEFLIYFQGNSAPDKSGLPSDRFSAERTGGSVSTLTIQRTQQEDSAVYLCASSLDRATEAFFGQGTRLTVV.